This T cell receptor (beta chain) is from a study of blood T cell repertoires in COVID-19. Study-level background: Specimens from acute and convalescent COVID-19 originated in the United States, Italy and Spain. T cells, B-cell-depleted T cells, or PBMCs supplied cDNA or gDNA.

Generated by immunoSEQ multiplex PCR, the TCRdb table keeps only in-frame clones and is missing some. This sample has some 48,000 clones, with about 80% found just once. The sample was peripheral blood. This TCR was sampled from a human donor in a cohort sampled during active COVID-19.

The CDR3 loop reads CASRGIGANVLTF. For the CDR3, the DNA is TGTGCCAGTCGCGGGATCGGGGCCAACGTCCTGACTTTC. The chain joins TRBV19 to TRBJ2-6, with TRBD2 as a possible D gene (6 bases). CDR3 length: 13 amino acids. The V gene lost 8 bases and the J gene lost 4 bases, with 9 bases spanning the gap. Germline V gene lookup returns CDR1 LNHDA and CDR2 SQIVND (reference sequence).